A selection of T cell receptor beta chains follows, all from one sample in a study of blood T cell repertoires in COVID-19. Repertoires were generated with immunoSEQ multiplex PCR, while TCRdb's copy carries only in-frame clones and drops some. The sample holds 130,000 or so clones, around 89% seen once. The sample was peripheral blood. All receptors derive from a man aged 50-59 years with acute or convalescent COVID-19. CDR3s include the opening cysteine and the closing phenylalanine or tryptophan. Fields, in order: CDR3 length, V gene, J gene, D gene, clone size, CDR3 DNA, CDR3 protein. A D gene is named only where the DNA matches it firmly. Part of the rows lack a size; the others show once, few, many or a class for expanded clones.

cdr3_length: 13
v_call: TRBV13
j_call: TRBJ2-2
d_call: TRBD1
clone_size: .
cdr3_nt: TGTGCCAGCAGGTTTAGGGGGCCCGGGGAGCTGTTTTTT
cdr3_aa: CASRFRGPGELFF

cdr3_length: 13
v_call: TRBV6-5
j_call: TRBJ1-1
d_call: TRBD1
clone_size: .
cdr3_nt: TGTGCCAGCAGACGGACAGGGAACACTGAAGCTTTCTTT
cdr3_aa: CASRRTGNTEAFF

cdr3_length: 17
v_call: TRBV4-1
j_call: TRBJ2-1
d_call: .
clone_size: .
cdr3_nt: TGCGCCAGCAGCCAAGGTCCCCAGGGTAGAAGATACAATGAGCAGTTCTTC
cdr3_aa: CASSQGPQGRRYNEQFF

cdr3_length: 15
v_call: TRBV4-1
j_call: TRBJ1-5
d_call: .
clone_size: .
cdr3_nt: TGCGCCAGCAGCCAAGAGTCCGGCGGGAACCAGCCCCAGCATTTT
cdr3_aa: CASSQESGGNQPQHF

cdr3_length: 11
v_call: TRBV30
j_call: TRBJ2-5
d_call: .
clone_size: once
cdr3_nt: TGTGCCTGCCGGGATCAAGAGACCCAGTACTTC
cdr3_aa: CACRDQETQYF

cdr3_length: 16
v_call: TRBV6-6
j_call: TRBJ2-7
d_call: TRBD2
clone_size: .
cdr3_nt: TGTGCCAGCGGACGGGGGGGGAGAATTCAGTCCTACGAGCAGTACTTC
cdr3_aa: CASGRGGRIQSYEQYF

cdr3_length: 16
v_call: TRBV6-6
j_call: TRBJ1-3
d_call: .
clone_size: .
cdr3_nt: TGTGCCAGCAGTTACTGGCGGGCCGTCAGTCCCGGCACCATATATTTT
cdr3_aa: CASSYWRAVSPGTIYF

cdr3_length: 19
v_call: TRBV4-1
j_call: TRBJ2-7
d_call: TRBD2
clone_size: .
cdr3_nt: TGCGCCAGCAGCCAAGTGTACGGGACTAGCGGGGCGGGGACCTACGAGCAGTACTTC
cdr3_aa: CASSQVYGTSGAGTYEQYF

cdr3_length: 17
v_call: TRBV5-1
j_call: TRBJ2-1
d_call: TRBD2
clone_size: few
cdr3_nt: TGCGCCAGCAGCCTTGCCAGGGGAGCGGGAGGGAGCAATGAGCAGTTCTTC
cdr3_aa: CASSLARGAGGSNEQFF

cdr3_length: 13
v_call: TRBV18
j_call: TRBJ2-2
d_call: .
clone_size: .
cdr3_nt: TGTGCCAGCTCACCTCTACGGGCCGGGGAGCTGTTTTTT
cdr3_aa: CASSPLRAGELFF

cdr3_length: 14
v_call: TRBV30
j_call: TRBJ1-1
d_call: .
clone_size: .
cdr3_nt: TGTGCCTGGAGGAAAGAGGTAGATGAAACTGAAGCTTTCTTT
cdr3_aa: CAWRKEVDETEAFF

cdr3_length: 13
v_call: TRBV7-7
j_call: TRBJ1-1
d_call: .
clone_size: .
cdr3_nt: TGTGCTAGCAGCCACGGTCGGGGCACTGAAGCTTTCTTT
cdr3_aa: CASSHGRGTEAFF

cdr3_length: 15
v_call: TRBV4-1
j_call: TRBJ1-2
d_call: TRBD1
clone_size: once
cdr3_nt: TGCGCCAGCAGCCAAGAGGACAGGGGGACCTATGGCTACACCTTC
cdr3_aa: CASSQEDRGTYGYTF

cdr3_length: 11
v_call: TRBV10-2
j_call: TRBJ1-4
d_call: .
clone_size: few
cdr3_nt: TGCGCCTCCCTATCAGGGGAAAAACTGTTTTTT
cdr3_aa: CASLSGEKLFF

cdr3_length: 15
v_call: TRBV4-2
j_call: TRBJ2-7
d_call: .
clone_size: .
cdr3_nt: TGTGCCAGCAGCCAAGACGGCGGGATATCCTACGAGCAGTACTTC
cdr3_aa: CASSQDGGISYEQYF

cdr3_length: 13
v_call: TRBV2
j_call: TRBJ1-1
d_call: .
clone_size: .
cdr3_nt: TGTGCCAGCGTCAGTCCGGGGGGCACTGAAGCTTTCTTT
cdr3_aa: CASVSPGGTEAFF

cdr3_length: 12
v_call: TRBV3-1/TRBV3-2
j_call: TRBJ2-3
d_call: .
clone_size: .
cdr3_nt: TGTGCCAGCAGCCACCGTACAGATACGCAGTATTTT
cdr3_aa: CASSHRTDTQYF

cdr3_length: 12
v_call: TRBV5-8
j_call: TRBJ1-2
d_call: .
clone_size: .
cdr3_nt: TGTGCCAGCAGCTTGAGGAGCTATGGCTACACCTTC
cdr3_aa: CASSLRSYGYTF